The subject of this entry is one TCR beta chain. The timepoints at which blood was sampled were baseline, cycle 4 day 1, and cycle 7 day 1. Clones were sequenced by immunoSEQ multiplex PCR, and TCRdb holds only the in-frame ones, with some missing. The data hold about 110,000 clones, with around 93% observed a single time. Germline values: CDR1 SGHVS, CDR2 FQNEAQ. Trimming pared 3 bases from V and 8 bases from J, leaving 16 bases between. This CDR3 has 14 residues. The sample originates from a study of OX40 agonist ivuxolimab in advanced cancers. The input for sequencing was CD4+ or CD8+ T cells sorted from blood, taken in a trial of the OX40 agonist ivuxolimab. The chain has TRBV7-8 and TRBJ1-2; D unresolved. The clonotype comes from an adult with an advanced solid tumor such as melanoma, head and neck, liver or kidney cancer. The CDR3 nucleotides read TGTGCCAGCAGCTTGCACCAAGGGTCCCAAGGCTACACCTTC. Translation: CASSLHQGSQGYTF. The entire variable domain, with the rest obtained from reference TRBV7-8 and TRBJ1-2, is as follows: GAGVSQSPRYKVAKRGQDVALRCDPISGHVSLFWYQQALGQGPEFLTYFQNEAQLDKSGLPSDRFFAERPEGSVSTLKIQRTQQEDSAVYLCASSLHQGSQGYTFGSGTRLTVV.